The 6 T cell receptor beta chains below come from one sample, sequenced in a study of CD8+ T cells in alopecia areata (dated by TCRdb to 2016 to 2019). According to the study, the label for this sample's treatment or condition signals: oral pan-JAK inhibitor, 5-10 mg twice daily. Library creation used the immunoSEQ multiplex PCR assay. RNA was extracted from all samples and reverse transcribed into cDNA as template for TCR sequencing. TCRdb took over this immuneACCESS table, retaining in-frame rearrangements with V and J assigned. Such tables are incomplete; in checked studies, under half of the missing clones stem from an unresolved V gene, and the remainder is unexplained. The sample table shows around 190,000 clones, and less than 70% are seen once. Jointly, the top ten make up about 1.3% of the sample. The sample was CD4+ T cells sorted from blood, taken at approximately week 50, from a patient treated with tofacitinib. These receptors were collected from a human donor with alopecia areata.

CDR3 protein: CAWSGDRVADQNIQYF. DNA for the CDR3: TGTGCCTGGAGTGGGGACAGGGTGGCCGATCAAAACATTCAGTACTTC. The rearrangement links TRBV30 to TRBJ2-4, with TRBD1 identical over 9 bases. V shed 1 base, J shed 5 bases, and the junction held 9 bases outside the gene matches. Germline assignment: CDR1 GTSNPN and CDR2 SVGIG (reference sequence). CDR3 length: 16 amino acids. The whole variable domain, filled in from reference TRBV30 and TRBJ2-4, reads SQTIHQWPATLVQPVGSPLSLECTVEGTSNPNLYWYRQAAGRGLQLLFYSVGIGQISSEVPQNLSASRPQDRQFILSSKKLLLSDSGFYLCAWSGDRVADQNIQYFGAGTRLSVL.

The chain has TRBV4-3 and TRBJ1-2; D possibly corresponds to TRBD1 (6 bases). The germline V gene encodes CDR1 LGHNA and CDR2 YSLEER. The CDR3 is 16 residues long. V shed 1 base and J shed 8 bases, with 20 bases lying between them. The CDR3 bases are TGCGCCAGCAGCCAAGGGCAGGGGATTTCGGGCGGCGGCTACACCTTC. Translating gives CASSQGQGISGGGYTF.

The chain has TRBV7-2 and TRBJ1-6, with D perhaps matching TRBD1 (5 bases). V was clipped by 1 base and J by 9 bases, with 16 bases between them. The CDR3 is made up of 16 amino acids. CDR1 and CDR2 from the germline V gene are SGHTA and FQGNSA. Written as DNA, the CDR3 is TGTGCCAGCAGCTTAGATTCGGCAGGGCCGTCTTCACCCCTCCACTTT. This sequence encodes CASSLDSAGPSSPLHF.

The V gene is TRBV6-6, the J gene TRBJ2-7; 12 bases are a match to TRBD2. The CDR3 contains 15 residues. The trim removed 6 bases at V and 6 bases at J, leaving 9 bases unmatched. Germline V gene sequence: CDR1 MNHNY, CDR2 SVGAGI (reference sequence). DNA of the CDR3: TGTGCCAGCAGACCCGAGACTAGCGGGGGATTCGAGCAGTACTTC. Translated: CASRPETSGGFEQYF.

This clone was seen a handful of times. V gene TRBV5-1 combines with J gene TRBJ2-5, with D perhaps matching TRBD1 (6 bases). Trimming took 2 bases from V and 1 from J, leaving 12 bases between them. Germline loops: CDR1 SGHRS, CDR2 YFSETQ. The CDR3 contains 15 residues. The CDR3 loop reads CASSFTPGAQETQYF. The CDR3 nucleotides are TGCGCCAGCAGCTTTACCCCAGGGGCCCAAGAGACCCAGTACTTC. Complete variable domain (other parts from reference TRBV5-1 and TRBJ2-5): KAGVTQTPRYLIKTRGQQVTLSCSPISGHRSVSWYQQTPGQGLQFLFEYFSETQRNKGNFPGRFSGRQFSNSRSEMNVSTLELGDSALYLCASSFTPGAQETQYFGPGTRLLVL.

The chain couples TRBV30 to TRBJ2-5, with D perhaps TRBD1 (6 bases). CDR1 GTSNPN and CDR2 SVGIG come from the germline V gene (reference sequence). Trimming took off 2 bases at V and 1 base at J, with 14 bases between the two ends. The CDR3 covers 15 residues. CDR3 sequence: CAWSPFDRSQETQYF. The CDR3 nucleotides are TGTGCCTGGAGTCCCTTCGACAGGAGCCAAGAGACCCAGTACTTC.